This TCR beta chain comes out of a study of CD8 T cell repertoires and HIV-1 epitope variants. At the level of the study: Each of Twenty-five Gag and Nef epitope peptides stimulated a separate culture. IL-2, IL-7 and IL-15 were added on days 3 and 7 of roughly nine-day cultures. Study-wide results and caveats: Only beta chains were identified, marking proliferation to antigen, not function.

Generated by immunoSEQ multiplex PCR, the TCRdb table keeps only in-frame clones and is missing some. This sample has under 100,000 clones, with roughly 80% found just once. As for this clone: Its antigen is still unknown.

V lost 3 bases and J 4 bases, leaving 18 bases between the germline ends. Per the germline V gene, CDR1 is GTSNPN and CDR2 is SVGIG (reference sequence). This CDR3 comprises 15 residues. The TCR originated in a male donor with HIV. This chain links TRBV30 with TRBJ1-1, with D tentatively TRBD1 (5 bases). The material sequenced was uncultured baseline CD8+ T cells from peripheral blood mononuclear cells (PBMCs). For the CDR3, the DNA is TGTGCCTGGAGCCCCACGGTCAGGGTGGCCACTGAAGCTTTCTTT. Its protein product is CAWSPTVRVATEAFF.